Each of the 27 T cell receptor beta chains below was sequenced from the same sample in a study of shared clonotypes between healthy human individuals. Produced via immunoSEQ multiplex PCR; TCRdb's table is partial and in-frame only. The sample carries about 1.9 million clones, approximately 92% recorded once. Positive CCR7 selection of CD45RO-negative cells yielded the naive CD8 cells, and terminally differentiated effector memory CD45RA+ cells were excluded. Source material: naive CD8+ T cells from PBMCs. These receptors originate from a man aged 18 to 29 in good health. Some clones in this sample may be carry-over from other donors' samples.

The chain recombines TRBV9 with TRBJ2-2; tentatively, D is TRBD1 (6 bases). CDR1 SGDLS and CDR2 YYNGEE come from the germline V gene. The CDR3 extends over 14 amino acids. V shed 5 bases and J shed 7 bases, with 15 bases lying between them. CDR3 DNA sequence: TGTGCCAGCAGGGGTACAGGGTCCCACGGGGAGCTGTTTTTT. Protein: CASRGTGSHGELFF.

On this clone: Other DNA sequences in this specimen translate into the identical CDR3. J is TRBJ2-7 and V is TRBV9; possible D gene TRBD1, 7 bases. Germline loops: CDR1 SGDLS, CDR2 YYNGEE. The CDR3 spans 14 residues. V was trimmed by 2 bases and J by 4 bases, leaving 13 bases between them. The CDR3 bases are TGTGCCAGCAGCGTGGAGGGGGCTGGGTACGAGCAGTACTTC. It translates to CASSVEGAGYEQYF.

This chain links TRBV13 with TRBJ1-2; D ambiguous. This CDR3 has 13 amino acids. Trimming shortened V by 2 bases and J by 6 bases, and 10 bases separated the two germline ends. CDR1 and CDR2 from the germline V gene are PRHDT and FYEKMQ (reference sequence). The CDR3 sequence is CASSLIGANGYTF. For the CDR3, the DNA is TGTGCCAGCAGCTTAATTGGAGCGAATGGCTACACCTTC.

The rearrangement uses TRBV30 and TRBJ2-5; D uncertain. V was clipped by 0 bases and J by 0 bases, with 14 bases between them. From germline, CDR1 is GTSNPN and CDR2 SVGIG (reference sequence). The CDR3 extends over 16 amino acids. The CDR3 is CAWSVLGRWYQETQYF. The CDR3, as DNA: TGTGCCTGGAGTGTACTGGGCCGATGGTACCAAGAGACCCAGTACTTC.

The J gene is TRBJ2-7, the V gene TRBV7-2; TRBD2 matches at 9 bases. The V gene end was trimmed by 3 bases and the J gene end by 2 bases; junction bases not matched to a gene: 5. CDR1 and CDR2 from the germline V gene are SGHTA and FQGNSA. The CDR3 extends over 15 amino acids. The CDR3 nucleotides are TGTGCCAGCAGCTTGGCTAGCGGGAAGACCTACGAGCAGTACTTC. Its translation: CASSLASGKTYEQYF.

A single count supports this clone. This rearrangement joins TRBV7-8 to TRBJ1-2; D uncertain. The CDR3 loop spans 14 amino acids. The germline CDR1 and CDR2 sequences are SGHVS and FQNEAQ. Trimming stripped 1 base from V and 8 bases from J, with 14 bases between. The chain's CDR3 is CASSLGRGNSGYTF. In DNA form, the CDR3 reads TGTGCCAGCAGCTTAGGAAGAGGCAACAGCGGCTACACCTTC.

In its sample, this clone was seen once. Within the sample, other DNA sequences also encode this same CDR3. The gene calls are TRBV27 and TRBJ2-7; no firm D call. Trimming shortened V by 2 bases and J by 2 bases, and 7 bases separated the two germline ends. Germline CDR1 is MNHEY and CDR2 is SMNVEV (reference sequence). The CDR3 spans 13 residues. DNA of the CDR3: TGTGCCAGCAGTTTAGGACCGCCCTACGAGCAGTACTTC. Encoded protein: CASSLGPPYEQYF.

The CDR3: CATSTSRRSYEQYF. CDR3 bases: TGTGCCACCAGCACCTCGCGCAGATCCTACGAGCAGTACTTC. This chain joins TRBV15 and TRBJ2-7; no reliable D call. CDR1 and CDR2 (germline): LNHNV, YYDKDF (reference sequence). The CDR3 has 14 residues. V was cut by 4 bases and J by 1 base, with 11 bases left in between.

The J gene is TRBJ2-7, the V gene TRBV14; D is uncertain. This CDR3 is built from 15 residues. Per the germline V gene, CDR1 is SGHDN and CDR2 is FVKESK. The V end was cut by 0 bases, the J end by 0 bases, with 9 bases between. The CDR3, as DNA: TGTGCCAGCAGCCAAGAGCCCTTCCCCTCCTACGAGCAGTACTTC. Encoded protein: CASSQEPFPSYEQYF.

V usage is TRBV4-3 and J usage is TRBJ2-1, with 8 bases matching TRBD2. V gave up 0 bases and J gave up 7 bases; unmatched junction bases: 20. The length of the CDR3 is 20 residues. Germline V gene sequence: CDR1 LGHNA, CDR2 YSLEER. The CDR3 sequence is CASSQDLGAFVGGRWNEQFF. The DNA of the CDR3 is TGCGCCAGCAGCCAAGATTTGGGAGCCTTCGTCGGCGGGAGGTGGAATGAGCAGTTCTTC.

This chain joins TRBV7-8 and TRBJ2-5; 8 bases are a match to TRBD2. CDR3 length: 17 amino acids. V lost 6 bases and J lost 4; bases outside the gene matches: 16. Germline CDR1 reads SGHVS; CDR2 reads FQNEAQ. The CDR3 bases are TGTGCCAGCAGTCCCGGGACCGGGAGGGCCTTAGGAGAGACCCAGTACTTC. This codes for CASSPGTGRALGETQYF.

This clone was picked up one time. The genes are TRBV18 and TRBJ1-2; a possible D gene is TRBD1 (6 bases). The germline V gene encodes CDR1 KGHSH and CDR2 LQKENI. V was trimmed by 4 bases and J by 0 bases, leaving 18 bases between them. This CDR3 is 17 amino acids long. In nucleotides, the CDR3 is TGTGCCAGCTCACAGGGGGGGACCAACCCAACTAACTATGGCTACACCTTC. This sequence encodes CASSQGGTNPTNYGYTF.

J is TRBJ1-1 and V is TRBV7-9; D gene unclear. V lost 0 bases and J 2 bases, leaving 16 bases between the germline ends. CDR1 and CDR2 from the germline V gene are SEHNR and FQNEAQ (reference sequence). The CDR3 consists of 17 residues. The CDR3 loop reads CASSLAPREGLNTEAFF. The CDR3 DNA reads as TGTGCCAGCAGCTTAGCGCCGCGGGAGGGTCTAAACACTGAAGCTTTCTTT.

The chain uses TRBV27 and TRBJ1-2; TRBD1 matches 9 bases. J was trimmed by 2 bases and V by 6 bases; bases with no gene match: 10. The germline V gene encodes CDR1 MNHEY and CDR2 SMNVEV (reference sequence). The CDR3 spans 16 residues. CDR3 nucleotides: TGTGCCAGCAGCCTAAGCCCCGGGACAGGGAACTATGGCTACACCTTC. Amino acids: CASSLSPGTGNYGYTF.

This chain connects TRBV7-2 to TRBJ1-5; 8 bases are shared with TRBD1. Germline V CDR1 and CDR2: SGHTA, FQGNSA. J gave up 5 bases and V 5 bases, and 2 bases lay outside the gene matches. This CDR3 contains 13 residues. CDR3 in DNA: TGTGCCAGCAGCCCAGGGGGCGATCAGCCCCAGCATTTT. This sequence encodes CASSPGGDQPQHF.

V usage is TRBV27 and J usage is TRBJ2-5, with TRBD1 identical over 8 bases. V lost 8 bases and J lost 4; bases outside the gene matches: 12. This CDR3 has 15 residues. CDR1 MNHEY and CDR2 SMNVEV come from the germline V gene (reference sequence). This CDR3 reads CASGKDYTGGETQYF. DNA of the CDR3: TGTGCCAGCGGAAAAGATTACACAGGGGGAGAGACCCAGTACTTC.

Remarks on this clone: The same CDR3 is also encoded by other DNA sequences in this sample. The V and J genes are TRBV19 and TRBJ2-7; either TRBD1 or TRBD2 may fit D (7 bases each). The CDR3 is 14 residues long. Deletions cut 3 bases from V and 2 bases from J, with 11 bases between. The germline CDR1 and CDR2 sequences are LNHDA and SQIVND (reference sequence). Here the CDR3 reads CASSIRGGTYEQYF. The CDR3 coding sequence is TGTGCCAGTAGTATCAGGGGGGGTACCTACGAGCAGTACTTC.

Of note for this clone: Other DNA variants within this sample encode the same CDR3. The chain is built from TRBV9 and TRBJ2-1; weak D call: TRBD2 (6 bases). Germline V gene sequence: CDR1 SGDLS, CDR2 YYNGEE. Trimming pared 4 bases from V and 10 bases from J, leaving 12 bases between. The CDR3 extends over 12 amino acids. The CDR3 loop reads CASSPGGYEQFF. DNA for the CDR3: TGTGCCAGCAGCCCCGGGGGATACGAGCAGTTCTTC. The full variable domain, its missing parts supplied by reference TRBV9 and TRBJ2-1, is DSGVTQTPKHLITATGQRVTLRCSPRSGDLSVYWYQQSLDQGLQFLIQYYNGEERAKGNILERFSAQQFPDLHSELNLSSLELGDSALYFCASSPGGYEQFFGPGTRLTVL.

This clone was seen once. V and J are TRBV10-3 and TRBJ2-7, with 7 bases aligning to TRBD1. This CDR3 is built from 16 residues. J was trimmed by 0 bases and V by 4 bases; bases with no gene match: 9. Germline assignment: CDR1 ENHRY and CDR2 SYGVKD. The CDR3 region is CAISVQRDRNSYEQYF. The CDR3 DNA follows: TGTGCCATCAGTGTACAACGGGACAGAAACTCCTACGAGCAGTACTTC.

The chain couples TRBV28 to TRBJ1-4, with a tentative D call TRBD1 (6 bases). The ends were cut back, 4 bases at V and 8 bases at J, with 29 bases in the middle. Germline lookup yields CDR1 MDHEN and CDR2 SYDVKM. This CDR3 has 19 amino acids. The CDR3 here is CASSSYRITGARVDEKLFF. The CDR3 DNA follows: TGTGCCAGCAGTTCTTACAGGATTACGGGGGCGCGGGTGGACGAAAAACTGTTTTTT.

This clone was seen just once. Other nucleotide sequences in the sample specify the same CDR3. The chain links TRBV11-2 to TRBJ2-7, with D perhaps matching TRBD2 (6 bases). Germline loops: CDR1 SGHAT, CDR2 FQNNGV. CDR3 length: 14 amino acids. V was clipped by 1 base and J by 4 bases, with 11 bases between them. The CDR3 DNA sequence: TGTGCCAGCAGCTTAGTGCGGGGTAGTTACGAGCAGTACTTC. Amino acid sequence: CASSLVRGSYEQYF.

V is TRBV2 and J is TRBJ2-1; D gene unclear. The CDR3 sequence is 15 residues long. Germline loops: CDR1 SNHLY, CDR2 FYNNEI. V dropped 6 bases and J dropped 6 bases, with 18 bases sitting between them. The CDR3 protein is CASRPTGLSGNEQFF. CDR3 sequence (DNA): TGTGCCAGCAGGCCCACTGGGTTATCCGGCAATGAGCAGTTCTTC.

The chain carries TRBV29-1 and TRBJ1-5, with 8 bases aligning to TRBD1. The CDR3 sequence is 13 residues long. The junction had 2 bases not matched to a gene; V was cut back by 4 bases and J by 3 bases. CDR1 and CDR2 from the germline V gene are SQVTM and ANQGSEA. The CDR3 DNA follows: TGCAGCGTTGTACAGGGGGACAATCAGCCCCAGCATTTT. Its translation is CSVVQGDNQPQHF.

This clone was detected once. The chain has TRBV7-8 and TRBJ2-1; D unresolved. V lost 5 bases to trimming and J lost 10 bases, with 27 bases between them. This CDR3 is 17 amino acids long. The V gene's germline CDR1 is SGHVS and CDR2 FQNEAQ. The CDR3 is CASSERSGPYRNREQFF. The CDR3 DNA reads as TGTGCCAGCAGCGAGAGAAGTGGGCCGTACCGTAATAGGGAGCAGTTCTTC.

Only a few counts were recorded for this clone. This chain connects TRBV11-2 to TRBJ1-1; TRBD1 agrees at 8 bases. Trimming cost V 5 bases and J 1 base; bases outside gene matches: 6. The CDR3 is made up of 15 amino acids. Germline CDR1 SGHAT, CDR2 FQNNGV. The CDR3 bases are TGTGCCAGCAGCGTGAGACAGGGGCAGAACACTGAAGCTTTCTTT. The encoded protein is CASSVRQGQNTEAFF.

Worth noting for this clone: Relative to the germline gene, one junction end is altered; a read error may explain this. The CDR3 is CACRGPGTEAFF. CDR3 bases: TGTGCCTGCAGGGGCCCGGGCACTGAAGCTTTCTTT. The rearrangement uses TRBV2 and TRBJ1-1, with D perhaps matching TRBD1 (6 bases). The CDR3 contains 12 residues. Germline V lookup: CDR1 SNHLY, CDR2 FYNNEI.

CDR3 amino acids: CALGGGTAGANVLTF. The CDR3 DNA reads as TGTGCCCTTGGCGGGGGGACGGCTGGGGCCAACGTCCTGACTTTC. The chain couples TRBV10-3 to TRBJ2-6, with TRBD2 matching over 8 bases. The CDR3 loop spans 15 amino acids. Per germline, CDR1 ENHRY and CDR2 SYGVKD. Unmatched junction bases numbered 8, after V lost 11 bases and J lost 2 bases.